The clone carrying this TCR beta chain came up a few times. No antigen is known for it. A single base separates this from a much larger clone, so it may be a read error. Every naive CD8 library was made from between roughly 18,000 and 1,100,000 sorted cells with 10%, 30% or 50% RNA. Naive CD8 T cells, phenotype CD8+CD4-CCR7+CD45RA+, were sorted. TCRdb itself ran the PCR reads through MiXCR, one entry per CDR3 protein. Seen here are fewer than 70,000 distinct CDR3 sequences, around 18% observed once, and the top ten hold approximately 1.5%. The source of the sample is a study of molecular identifiers for immune sequencing clone quantification. Study results and limitations: Highly expanded clone sizes could end up underestimated if a barcode were shared by identical TCR molecules.

This CDR3 is built from 14 residues. Germline CDR1 reads SEHNR; CDR2 reads FQNEAQ (reference sequence). The specimen sequenced was naive CD8+ T cells from blood, with Jurkat cell RNA spiked in. Indicated subset: FACS-sorted CD8+CD4-CCR7+CD45RA+ naive T cells. The TCR comes from a human donor in good health. Some libraries in this study had Jurkat cell RNA spiked in. The rearrangement links TRBV7-9 to TRBJ2-5; D could derive from TRBD1 or TRBD2 (5 bases each). The CDR3 nucleotides read TGTGCCGGCAGCCCTCTGGGGGTATTTGAGACCCAGTACTTC. Amino acids: CAGSPLGVFETQYF.